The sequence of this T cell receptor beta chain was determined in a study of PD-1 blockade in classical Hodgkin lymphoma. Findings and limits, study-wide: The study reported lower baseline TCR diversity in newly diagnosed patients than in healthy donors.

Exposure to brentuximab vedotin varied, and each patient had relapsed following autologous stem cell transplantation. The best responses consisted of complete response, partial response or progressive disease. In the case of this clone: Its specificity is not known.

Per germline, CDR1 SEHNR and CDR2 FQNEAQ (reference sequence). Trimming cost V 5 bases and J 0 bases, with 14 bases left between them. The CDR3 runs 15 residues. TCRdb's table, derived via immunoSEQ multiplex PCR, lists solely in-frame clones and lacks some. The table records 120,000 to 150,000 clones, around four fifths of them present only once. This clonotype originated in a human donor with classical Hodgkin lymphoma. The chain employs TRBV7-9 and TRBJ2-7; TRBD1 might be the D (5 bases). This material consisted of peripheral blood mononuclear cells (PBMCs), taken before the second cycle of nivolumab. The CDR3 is CASSPNLGHSYEQYF. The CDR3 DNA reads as TGTGCCAGCAGCCCAAACCTAGGACACTCCTACGAGCAGTACTTC. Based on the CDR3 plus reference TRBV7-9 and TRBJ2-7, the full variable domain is DTGVSQNPRHKITKRGQNVTFRCDPISEHNRLYWYRQTLGQGPEFLTYFQNEAQLEKSRLLSDRFSAERPKGSFSTLEIQRTEQGDSAMYLCASSPNLGHSYEQYFGPGTRLTVT.